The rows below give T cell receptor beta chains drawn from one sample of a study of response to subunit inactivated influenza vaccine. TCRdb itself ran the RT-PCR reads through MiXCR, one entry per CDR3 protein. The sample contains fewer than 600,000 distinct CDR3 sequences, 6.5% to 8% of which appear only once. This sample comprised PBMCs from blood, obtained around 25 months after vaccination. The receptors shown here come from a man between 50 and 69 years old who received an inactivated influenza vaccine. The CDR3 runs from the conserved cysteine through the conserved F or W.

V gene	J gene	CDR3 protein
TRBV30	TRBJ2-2	CAWSVIRTVRGTGELFF
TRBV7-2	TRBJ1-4	CASSLTGTVEKLFF
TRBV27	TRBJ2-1	CASSIGLADEQFF
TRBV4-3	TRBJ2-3	CASSQDLIWGTDTQYF
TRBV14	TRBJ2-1	CASSIDRGQFF
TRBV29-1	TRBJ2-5	CSVGPATGRETQYF
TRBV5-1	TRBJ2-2	CASSIGQFSTGELFF
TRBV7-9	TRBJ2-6	CASSFLRGPGANVLTF
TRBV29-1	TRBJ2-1	CSVGTSGKLFEQFF
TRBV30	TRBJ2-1	CAWSAGAQHYNEQFF
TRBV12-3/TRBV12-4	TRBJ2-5	CASSRDRRETQYF
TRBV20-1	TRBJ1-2	CSAGAFGYGYTF
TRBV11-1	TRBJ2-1	CASSPGQVSYNEQFF
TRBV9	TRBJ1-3	CASRPRDGNTIYF